The rows below give T cell receptor beta chains drawn from one sample of a study of response to subunit inactivated influenza vaccine. A single record per CDR3 protein comes from TCRdb applying MiXCR to the RT-PCR reads. Counted here are about 700,000 distinct CDR3 sequences, 14% occurring once; the ten biggest clones make up 7.6%. Sequencing used PBMCs from blood, obtained 14 to 15 days before vaccination. The source is a man between 50 and 59 years old who received an inactivated influenza vaccine. Both conserved end residues are part of each CDR3. D genes are given only for firm matches. Rows may omit the clone size; those that give it use once, few, many or a size class.

clone_size	j_call	v_call	d_call	cdr3_length	cdr3_aa	cdr3_nt
many	TRBJ1-1	TRBV12-3/TRBV12-4	NA	14	CASSLGTENTEAFF	TGTGCCAGCAGTTTAGGGACAGAAAACACTGAAGCTTTCTTT
NA	TRBJ2-7	TRBV9	TRBD1	16	CASSVGEGGAMNEQYF	TGTGCCAGCAGCGTAGGTGAAGGGGGCGCGATGAACGAGCAGTACTTC
NA	TRBJ2-3	TRBV7-2	TRBD1	19	CASSFASLGWGRGTDTQYF	TGTGCCAGCAGCTTCGCCTCCCTTGGATGGGGCAGGGGGACAGATACGCAGTATTTT
NA	TRBJ1-1	TRBV28	TRBD1	15	CASSPPTGWNTEAFF	TGTGCCAGCAGTCCTCCGACAGGGTGGAATACTGAAGCTTTCTTT
few	TRBJ2-7	TRBV14	NA	14	CASSLEINSHEQYF	TGTGCCAGCAGCTTGGAAATAAATTCCCACGAGCAGTACTTC
NA	TRBJ1-6	TRBV5-1	NA	14	CASSSFGNNSPLHF	TGCGCCAGCAGCTCGTTCGGGAATAATTCACCCCTCCACTTT
many	TRBJ2-3	TRBV29-1	NA	12	CSVEEGVDTQYF	TGCAGCGTTGAAGAGGGTGTAGATACGCAGTATTTT
NA	TRBJ2-1	TRBV5-1	TRBD2	17	CASSLVLTSWSINEQFF	TGCGCCAGCAGCTTGGTGTTGACTAGCTGGTCGATCAATGAGCAGTTCTTC
NA	TRBJ2-3	TRBV14	NA	14	CASSQWTQTDTQYF	TGTGCCAGCAGCCAATGGACGCAAACAGATACGCAGTATTTT
few	TRBJ2-3	TRBV29-1	TRBD2	15	CSVGRIAGAIDTQYF	TGCAGCGTTGGGAGGATAGCGGGAGCGATAGATACGCAGTATTTT
few	TRBJ2-1	TRBV19	TRBD2	13	CASSSSRGREQFF	TGTGCCAGTAGTTCCTCGCGGGGGAGAGAGCAGTTCTTC
few	TRBJ2-7	TRBV6-1	TRBD1	13	CATTGTVSYEQYF	TGTGCCACCACCGGGACAGTCTCCTACGAGCAGTACTTC
NA	TRBJ2-4	TRBV11-2	NA	18	CASGSAGRQTLAKNIQYF	TGTGCCAGCGGTTCGGCGGGCCGACAAACCTTAGCCAAAAACATTCAGTACTTC
NA	TRBJ2-7	TRBV6-1	TRBD2	14	CATNLRTSGYEQYF	TGTGCCACCAACCTCCGGACTAGCGGCTACGAGCAGTACTTC
NA	TRBJ2-5	TRBV11-2	TRBD1	15	CASSAQGASSETQYF	TGTGCCAGCAGCGCACAGGGGGCATCTTCGGAGACCCAGTACTTC
many	TRBJ1-5	TRBV12-3/TRBV12-4	TRBD1	13	CASRADRAEPQHF	TGTGCCAGCAGAGCCGACAGGGCAGAGCCCCAGCATTTT
NA	TRBJ2-1	TRBV27	NA	17	CASTFSRGTVSYNEQFF	TGTGCCAGCACCTTCTCACGGGGGACAGTCTCCTACAATGAGCAGTTCTTC
NA	TRBJ2-7	TRBV29-1	NA	12	CSAGTQGGEQYF	TGCAGCGCTGGGACCCAAGGGGGGGAGCAGTACTTC
many	TRBJ2-4	TRBV7-2	TRBD2	14	CASSFGAGVNIQYF	TGTGCCAGCAGCTTTGGGGCGGGAGTAAACATTCAGTACTTC
NA	TRBJ2-1	TRBV6-1	NA	16	CASSTDRSESYNEQFF	TGTGCCAGCAGCACGGACAGATCCGAGTCCTACAATGAGCAGTTCTTC
few	TRBJ2-7	TRBV6-2/TRBV6-3	TRBD2	18	CASSTRQRASGRAWEQYF	TGTGCCAGCAGTACCCGACAACGGGCTAGCGGGAGAGCGTGGGAGCAGTACTTC
NA	TRBJ2-1	TRBV12-5	NA	12	CASGFDGNEQFF	TGTGCTAGTGGTTTCGACGGCAATGAGCAGTTCTTC
few	TRBJ1-1	TRBV28	TRBD1	13	CASSIRQGAEAFF	TGTGCCAGCAGCATCAGGCAGGGGGCTGAAGCTTTCTTT
NA	TRBJ2-5	TRBV12-3/TRBV12-4	TRBD1	15	CASSPRGTAKETQYF	TGTGCCAGCAGTCCCAGGGGGACAGCGAAAGAGACCCAGTACTTC
NA	TRBJ2-1	TRBV15	TRBD2	14	CATSRAGGDNEQFF	TGTGCCACCAGCAGAGCGGGAGGGGACAATGAGCAGTTCTTC
NA	TRBJ2-4	TRBV7-2	TRBD2	16	CASSLVAGGTRNIQYF	TGTGCCAGCAGCTTAGTAGCGGGAGGGACCCGCAACATTCAGTACTTC
NA	TRBJ2-7	TRBV12-3/TRBV12-4	NA	13	CASNRDGTYEQYF	TGTGCCAGCAACCGGGACGGGACCTACGAGCAGTACTTC
few	TRBJ1-1	TRBV29-1	NA	10	CSALNTEAFF	TGCAGCGCCTTGAACACTGAAGCTTTCTTT
NA	TRBJ2-1	TRBV11-2	TRBD1	15	CASSKGQGEIYEQFF	TGTGCCAGCAGCAAGGGACAGGGAGAGATTTATGAGCAGTTCTTC
few	TRBJ2-2	TRBV12-3/TRBV12-4	NA	14	CASSYQGHTGELFF	TGTGCCAGCAGTTATCAGGGGCACACCGGGGAGCTGTTTTTT
NA	TRBJ2-7	TRBV20-1	NA	14	CSARDRDAAYEQYF	TGCAGTGCTAGAGATCGTGACGCAGCCTACGAGCAGTACTTC
NA	TRBJ2-1	TRBV20-1	NA	12	CSASNNGNEQFF	TGCAGTGCTAGTAATAATGGTAATGAGCAGTTCTTC
NA	TRBJ1-6	TRBV7-2	NA	13	CASSLSPNSPLHF	TGTGCCAGCAGCTTATCCCCTAATTCACCCCTCCACTTT
NA	TRBJ2-4	TRBV20-1	NA	13	CSANDRGEYIQYF	TGCAGTGCTAACGATCGGGGTGAATACATTCAGTACTTC
few	TRBJ2-7	TRBV6-2/TRBV6-3	NA	14	CASSYSIQGDEQYF	TGTGCCAGCAGTTACTCGATACAGGGCGACGAGCAGTACTTC